What follows is one TCR beta chain and its context. V gave up 0 bases and J gave up 6 bases, with 15 bases separating them. Germline V gene sequence: CDR1 MNHEY, CDR2 SMNVEV (reference sequence). This CDR3 comprises 15 residues. The method was immunoSEQ multiplex PCR; TCRdb's version includes in-frame clones alone and lacks a portion of them. The table records some 180,000 clones, 84% of them present only once. The sample is drawn from a study of blood T cell repertoires in COVID-19. The chain carries TRBV27 and TRBJ2-7; tentative D call: TRBD1 (7 bases). This clonotype was obtained from a woman aged 80 or over with COVID-19, enrolled during active disease. The specimen was peripheral blood. The DNA of the CDR3 is TGTGCCAGCAGTTTATCGTCGGCAGGGGGAGGCGAGCAGTACTTC. Translated: CASSLSSAGGGEQYF.